This T cell receptor beta chain was observed in a study of blood T cells in healthy people across ages. Findings of the study overall: PBMCs that were unsorted prevented a conclusive naive versus antigen-experienced comparison.

Alongside a J-beta primer mix, a sample-barcoded 5' primer served in a second PCR lasting roughly 6 to 12 cycles. TCRdb fed the 5' RACE reads into MiXCR, producing one record per CDR3 protein. The data show 1.5 million to 2 million distinct CDR3 sequences, roughly 32% seen once. Germline V gives CDR1 DFQATT, CDR2 SNEGSKA (reference sequence). The CDR3 spans 14 residues. Trimming pared 0 bases from V and 4 bases from J, leaving 10 bases between. Healthy Caucasian individuals from Russia aged about 6 to 90 were enrolled as donors. Points on this clonotype: Its specificity is not known.

This TCR came from a woman aged 30 to 39 in good health. The sequenced material came from blood. The rearrangement joins TRBV20-1 to TRBJ1-5; D unclear. The CDR3 spells CSARDSTRNQPQHF. The CDR3 coding sequence is TGCAGTGCTAGAGATAGTACGCGGAATCAGCCCCAGCATTTT.